This entry features one T cell receptor beta chain sequence. This specimen belongs to a study of regulatory T cells in long-lasting Graves disease. Time point meaning: newly diagnosed GD, antithyroid drugs for less than 3 months. There was RNA extracted from PBMCs, and the TCR library was made from it. Relying on iRepertoire HTBI primers and Arm-PCR of CDR3 regions, the team built TCR beta libraries. TCRdb used MiXCR to reprocess the multiplex PCR reads, holding one entry per CDR3 protein. The table has about 400,000 distinct CDR3 sequences, about 15% seen once. This same sample was also part of a study on T cells in Graves' hyperthyroidism and ophthalmopathy. That report adds: A first-round RT-PCR of the TCR CDR3 used the HTBI primer set.

Sequences were derived from peripheral blood mononuclear cells (PBMCs), sampled at new diagnosis, from a patient treated with antithyroid drugs. This clonotype was sampled from a woman in her 40s with Graves disease.

The CDR3 is CASSEAGLAGDEQFF. CDR3 DNA: TGTGCCAGCAGTGAAGCTGGACTAGCGGGAGATGAGCAGTTCTTC. V usage is TRBV2 and J usage is TRBJ2-1; 13 bases line up with TRBD2. Looked up from germline, CDR1 is SNHLY and CDR2 is FYNNEI. CDR3 length: 15 amino acids. Germline trimming cut 0 bases from V and 8 bases from J; bases unmatched to any gene: 1.